These T cell receptor beta chains were read from a single sample in a study of tumor-infiltrating lymphocytes in primary liver carcinoma. TCRdb ran MiXCR on the multiplex PCR reads and lists one entry per CDR3 protein. Among 150,000 to 200,000 distinct CDR3 sequences listed, 65% were seen once. Material: peripheral blood. These receptors originate from an older woman with primary liver carcinoma and hepatitis B virus infection. Both conserved end residues are part of each CDR3.

j_gene | v_gene | len | CDR3aa
TRBJ2-4 | TRBV6-1 | 19 | CASSEEASGRTSAKTIQHF
TRBJ2-7 | TRBV11-2 | 14 | CASRDIRWPYEQYF
TRBJ1-1 | TRBV25-1 | 12 | CASSGKAGDAFF
TRBJ2-7 | TRBV5-1 | 16 | CASSQLYGTGSYEQYF
TRBJ2-1 | TRBV28 | 16 | CASSRGTSGILSEQFF
TRBJ2-7 | TRBV11-2 | 15 | CASSLGVRSSYDQYF
TRBJ2-7 | TRBV6-2/TRBV6-3 | 17 | CASSSTGLAGTAYEQYF
TRBJ2-7 | TRBV4-2 | 13 | CASSQEASVEQYF
TRBJ2-7 | TRBV7-9 | 14 | CASSRSASGYEQYF
TRBJ1-5 | TRBV30 | 13 | CAWSVSSNQPQHF
TRBJ2-7 | TRBV11-2 | 15 | CASIQERGPSYEQYF